Below, one T cell receptor beta chain is given with its context. Its antigen remains undetermined. No quality values exist for individual bases; no much larger clone is one base distant. Every donor was a healthy Caucasian. Three pairs of female monozygotic twins, all aged about 18 to 30 years, were included in the twin cohort. The RNA used for TCR libraries was isolated from peripheral blood mononuclear cells. The data were obtained in a study of identical twins (dated by TCRdb to about 2016). Looking at the study overall: To test whether fetal clonotypes persist, the study used deep sequencing on TCR alpha and beta repertoires from monozygotic twins, unrelated adults of various ages, and cord blood. To rule out contamination, the twin experiments were replicated at different times with different library preparation protocols.

Libraries came from 5' RACE. The sequencing machine was an Illumina HiSeq 2000. Template switching added a universal primer binding site, and the final cDNA carried a unique molecular identifier that allowed TCR cDNA molecules to be counted accurately. First-strand cDNA for TCR alpha and beta chains was synthesized from specific primers in the conserved constant-segment region. To control for contamination, every cDNA library was double barcoded, receiving both a SMART-Mk sample barcode and Illumina barcodes. TruSeq adapter sequences and Illumina sample barcodes were added in two successive PCR steps. The Illumina HiSeq platform was used with custom primers to sequence TCR alpha and beta cDNA libraries. Processing in the source paper ran as follows. Unique molecular identifiers were extracted from raw reads with MiGEC, and CDR3 positions were determined with MiXCR. For each individual, recombination models were inferred using an EM algorithm with the repgenHMM and IGoR tools. Shared clonotypes were analyzed with the tcR package in R, and sharing was normalized by the product of cloneset sizes. To study raw recombination free of thymic and clonal selection effects, out-of-frame nonproductive sequences were analyzed. TCRdb itself trimmed the public reads at Q25 with fastp, ran MiXCR and retained productive beta chains. Rows are unified per CDR3 protein, each entry keeping the most common DNA and genes. The V and J calls were determined by TCRdb, not by the authors. The sample table contains just under 650,000 distinct CDR3 sequences; only one count was recorded for 7% to 7.5% of them. The top ten clones comprise around 1.6% of the sample.

Results the study describes overall, beyond this receptor: In beta out-of-frame sequences, excess twin sharing was weaker, because having fewer shared sequences lowered the signal-to-noise ratio. In monozygotic twins, recombination models systematically underestimated out-of-frame TCR alpha sharing, but the models matched the sharing seen between unrelated individuals. Compared with coincidental sharing between unrelated individuals, out-of-frame TCR alpha sequences shared between twins showed an excess of sequences with low generation probability. Zero-insertion analyses could be partly confounded by invariant T cells such as MAIT and iNKT, although diverse VJ usage argued against such confounding for most clonotypes. Fewer insertions were carried by abundant cord blood beta clonotypes, a similar but weaker trend appeared in young adult naive repertoires, and no such trend appeared in memory repertoires. Conclusions relied on cross-sectional statistical analysis, since the same donors could not be followed over many years.

Separately, the same data were catalogued under a study of yellow fever vaccine responses in identical twins. From the second report: According to the authors, the vaccine-induced T cell response in identical twins seemed to be partly convergent and partly specific to each individual. The study precisely tracked vaccine-responding T cell clones in identical twins.

The sequence came from a young woman in good health. What was sequenced was PBMCs.

The CDR3 reads as follows: CASSDRDRGSGNTIYF. The sequenced DNA: TGTGCCAGCAGCGACAGGGATCGTGGCTCTGGAAACACCATATATTTT. The chain is assembled from TRBV6-1 and TRBJ1-3; TRBD1 agrees with 7 junctional bases. From its cysteine to its phenylalanine, the CDR3 spans 16 amino acids. Of all the DNA, just the CDR3 is kept, 48 bases in frame from base 1. V is cut back by 6 bases and J by 0 bases, with 8 bases in the junction unmatched. The germline V gene specifies MNHNS as CDR1 and SASEGT as CDR2.